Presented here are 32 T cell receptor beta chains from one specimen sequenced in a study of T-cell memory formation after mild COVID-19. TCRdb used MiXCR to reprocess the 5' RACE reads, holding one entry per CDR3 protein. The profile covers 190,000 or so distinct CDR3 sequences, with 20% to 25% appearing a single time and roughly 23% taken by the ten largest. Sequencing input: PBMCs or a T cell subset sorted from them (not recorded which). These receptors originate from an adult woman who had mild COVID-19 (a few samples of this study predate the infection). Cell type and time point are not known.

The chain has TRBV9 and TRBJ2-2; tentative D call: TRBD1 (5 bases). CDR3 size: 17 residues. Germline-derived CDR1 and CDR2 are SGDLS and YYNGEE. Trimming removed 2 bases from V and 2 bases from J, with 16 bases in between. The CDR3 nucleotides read TGTGCCAGCAGCGTGGAAGGGGCAGGGTCCAACACCGGGGAGCTGTTTTTT. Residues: CASSVEGAGSNTGELFF.

Here the CDR3 DNA reads TGCGCCAGCAGTTTTGACTTCTACAATGAGCAGTTCTTC. Protein: CASSFDFYNEQFF. The chain employs TRBV4-1 and TRBJ2-1; D is unresolved. The V gene's germline CDR1 is MGHRA and CDR2 YSYEKL. Trimming took off 6 bases at V and 3 bases at J, with 9 bases between the two ends. The CDR3 consists of 13 residues.

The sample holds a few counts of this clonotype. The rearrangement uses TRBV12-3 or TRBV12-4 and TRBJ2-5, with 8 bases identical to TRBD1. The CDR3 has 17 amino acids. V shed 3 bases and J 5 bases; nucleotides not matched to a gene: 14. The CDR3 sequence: CASSLDRVTSTSETQYF. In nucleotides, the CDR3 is TGTGCCAGCAGTTTGGACAGGGTGACCTCCACGTCGGAGACCCAGTACTTC.

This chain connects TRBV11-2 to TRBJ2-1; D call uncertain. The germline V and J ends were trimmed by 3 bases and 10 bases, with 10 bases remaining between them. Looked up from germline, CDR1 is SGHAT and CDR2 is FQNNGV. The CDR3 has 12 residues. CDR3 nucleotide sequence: TGTGCCAGCAGCTTTACGAGTGACGAGCAGTTCTTC. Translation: CASSFTSDEQFF.

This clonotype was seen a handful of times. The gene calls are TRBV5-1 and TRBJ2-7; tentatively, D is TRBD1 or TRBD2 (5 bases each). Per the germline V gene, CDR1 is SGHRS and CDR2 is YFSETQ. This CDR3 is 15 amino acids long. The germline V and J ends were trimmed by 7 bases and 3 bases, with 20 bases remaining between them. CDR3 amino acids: CASSLGTGTYYEQYF. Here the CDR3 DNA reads TGCGCCAGCTCACTTGGGACGGGAACCTACTACGAGCAGTACTTC.

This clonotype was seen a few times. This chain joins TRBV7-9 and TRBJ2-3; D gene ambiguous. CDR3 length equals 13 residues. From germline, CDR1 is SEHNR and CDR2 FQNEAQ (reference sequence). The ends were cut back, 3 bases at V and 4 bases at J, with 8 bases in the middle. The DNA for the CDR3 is TGTGCCAGCAGCTTCACGGTGTCAGATACGCAGTATTTT. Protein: CASSFTVSDTQYF.

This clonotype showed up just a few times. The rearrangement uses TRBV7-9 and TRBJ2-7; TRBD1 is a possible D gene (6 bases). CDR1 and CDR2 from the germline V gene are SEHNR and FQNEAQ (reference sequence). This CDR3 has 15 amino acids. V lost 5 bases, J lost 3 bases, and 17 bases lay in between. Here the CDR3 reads CASSPPDRQDYEQYF. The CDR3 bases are TGTGCCAGCAGCCCCCCCGACAGGCAGGACTACGAGCAGTACTTC.

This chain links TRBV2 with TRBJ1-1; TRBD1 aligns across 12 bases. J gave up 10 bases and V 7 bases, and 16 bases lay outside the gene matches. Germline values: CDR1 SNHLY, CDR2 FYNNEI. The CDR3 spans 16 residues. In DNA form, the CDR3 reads TGTGCCAGCACCACCTATCCGGGACAGGGGGCCCGTGGAGCTTTCTTT. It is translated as CASTTYPGQGARGAFF.

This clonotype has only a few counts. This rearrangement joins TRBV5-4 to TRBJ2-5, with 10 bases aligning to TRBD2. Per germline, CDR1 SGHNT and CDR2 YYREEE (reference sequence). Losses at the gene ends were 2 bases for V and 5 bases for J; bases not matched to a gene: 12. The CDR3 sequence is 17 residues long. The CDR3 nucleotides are TGTGCCAGCAGCTTTACACTAGCGGGGCAGTCGTGGGAGACCCAGTACTTC. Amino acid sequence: CASSFTLAGQSWETQYF.

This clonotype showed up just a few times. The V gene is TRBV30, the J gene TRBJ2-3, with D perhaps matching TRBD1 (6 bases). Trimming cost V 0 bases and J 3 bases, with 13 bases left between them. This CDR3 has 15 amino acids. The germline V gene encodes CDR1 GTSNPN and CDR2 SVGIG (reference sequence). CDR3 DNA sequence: TGTGCCTGGAGTGTAGGGGACAAGGAAACAGATACGCAGTATTTT. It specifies CAWSVGDKETDTQYF.

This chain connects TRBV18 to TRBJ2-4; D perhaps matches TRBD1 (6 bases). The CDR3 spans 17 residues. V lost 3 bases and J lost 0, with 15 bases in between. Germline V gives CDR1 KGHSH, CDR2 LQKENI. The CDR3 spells CASSPDDRSGAKNIQYF. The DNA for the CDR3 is TGTGCCAGCTCACCTGACGACAGGAGCGGAGCCAAAAACATTCAGTACTTC. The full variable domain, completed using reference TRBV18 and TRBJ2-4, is NAGVMQNPRHLVRRRGQEARLRCSPMKGHSHVYWYRQLPEEGLKFMVYLQKENIIDESGMPKERFSAEFPKEGPSILRIQQVVRGDSAAYFCASSPDDRSGAKNIQYFGAGTRLSVL.

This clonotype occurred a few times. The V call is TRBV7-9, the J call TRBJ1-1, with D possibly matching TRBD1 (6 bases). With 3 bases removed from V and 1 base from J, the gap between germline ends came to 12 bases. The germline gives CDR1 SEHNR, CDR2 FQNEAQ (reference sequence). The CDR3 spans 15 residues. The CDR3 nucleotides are TGTGCCAGCAGCTTGGGGGCAGGGACGAACACTGAAGCTTTCTTT. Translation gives CASSLGAGTNTEAFF.

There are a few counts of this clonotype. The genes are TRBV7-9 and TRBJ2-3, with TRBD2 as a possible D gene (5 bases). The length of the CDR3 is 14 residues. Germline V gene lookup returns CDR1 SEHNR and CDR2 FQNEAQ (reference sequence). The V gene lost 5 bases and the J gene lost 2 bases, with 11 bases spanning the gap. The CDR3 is CASSGLIITDTQYF. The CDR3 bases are TGTGCCAGCAGCGGACTGATAATCACAGATACGCAGTATTTT.

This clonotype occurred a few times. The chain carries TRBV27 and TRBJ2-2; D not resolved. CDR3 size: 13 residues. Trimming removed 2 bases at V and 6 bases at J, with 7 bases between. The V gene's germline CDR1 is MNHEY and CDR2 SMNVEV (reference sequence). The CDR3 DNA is TGTGCCAGCAGTTTAGTGGCTTCCGGGGAGCTGTTTTTT. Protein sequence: CASSLVASGELFF.

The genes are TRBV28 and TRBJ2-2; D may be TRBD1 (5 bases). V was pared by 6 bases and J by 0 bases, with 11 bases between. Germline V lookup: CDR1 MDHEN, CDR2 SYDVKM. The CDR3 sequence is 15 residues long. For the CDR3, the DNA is TGTGCCAGCAGCCAACCGGACACGAACACCGGGGAGCTGTTTTTT. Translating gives CASSQPDTNTGELFF.

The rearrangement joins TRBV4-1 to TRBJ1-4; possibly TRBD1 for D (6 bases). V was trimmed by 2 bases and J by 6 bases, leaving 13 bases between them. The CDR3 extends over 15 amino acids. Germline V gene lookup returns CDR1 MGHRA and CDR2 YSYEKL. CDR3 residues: CASSQNRVDDEKLFF. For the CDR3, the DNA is TGCGCCAGCAGCCAAAACAGGGTAGACGATGAAAAACTGTTTTTT.

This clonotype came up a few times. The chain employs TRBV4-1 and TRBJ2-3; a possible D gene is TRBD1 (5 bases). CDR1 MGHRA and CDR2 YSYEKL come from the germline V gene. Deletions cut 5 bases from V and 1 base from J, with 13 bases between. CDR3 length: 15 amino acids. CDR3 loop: CASSVLGPGTDTQYF. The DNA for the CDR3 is TGCGCCAGCAGCGTCTTGGGGCCCGGCACAGATACGCAGTATTTT.

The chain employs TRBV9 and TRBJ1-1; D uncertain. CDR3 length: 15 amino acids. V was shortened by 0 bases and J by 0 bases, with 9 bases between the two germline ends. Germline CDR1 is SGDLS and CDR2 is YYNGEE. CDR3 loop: CASSVGVALNTEAFF. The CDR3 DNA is TGTGCCAGCAGCGTAGGGGTGGCCCTGAACACTGAAGCTTTCTTT.

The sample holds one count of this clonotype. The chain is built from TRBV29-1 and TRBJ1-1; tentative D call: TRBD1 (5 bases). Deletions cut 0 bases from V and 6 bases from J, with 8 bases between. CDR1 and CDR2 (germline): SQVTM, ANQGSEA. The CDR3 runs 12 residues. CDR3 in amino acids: CSVEEGPPEAFF. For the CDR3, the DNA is TGCAGCGTTGAAGAGGGACCGCCTGAAGCTTTCTTT.

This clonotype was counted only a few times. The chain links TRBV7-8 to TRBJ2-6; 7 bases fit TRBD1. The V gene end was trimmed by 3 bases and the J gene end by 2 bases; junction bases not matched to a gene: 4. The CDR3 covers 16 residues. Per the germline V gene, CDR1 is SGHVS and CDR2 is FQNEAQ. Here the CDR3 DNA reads TGTGCCAGCAGCTTGTTTAGGGGGCCTGGGGCCAACGTCCTGACTTTC. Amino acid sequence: CASSLFRGPGANVLTF.

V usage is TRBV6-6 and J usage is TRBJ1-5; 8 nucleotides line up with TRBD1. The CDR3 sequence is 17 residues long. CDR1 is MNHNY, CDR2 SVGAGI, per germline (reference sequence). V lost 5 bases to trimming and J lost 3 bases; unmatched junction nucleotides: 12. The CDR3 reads CASSAGTGPPPNQPQHF. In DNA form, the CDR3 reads TGTGCCAGCAGTGCTGGGACAGGCCCTCCCCCCAATCAGCCCCAGCATTTT.

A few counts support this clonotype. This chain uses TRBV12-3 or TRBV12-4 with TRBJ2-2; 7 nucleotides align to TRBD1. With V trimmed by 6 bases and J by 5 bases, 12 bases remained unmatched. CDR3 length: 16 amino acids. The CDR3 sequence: CASRQGQGFNTGELFF. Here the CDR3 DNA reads TGTGCCAGCAGACAGGGGCAGGGTTTTAATACCGGGGAGCTGTTTTTT.

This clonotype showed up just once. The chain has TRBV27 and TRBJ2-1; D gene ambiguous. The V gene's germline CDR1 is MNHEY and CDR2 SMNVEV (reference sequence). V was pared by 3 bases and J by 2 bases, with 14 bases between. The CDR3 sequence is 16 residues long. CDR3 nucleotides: TGTGCCAGCAGTTTGGTAGGTCATCACACCTACAATGAGCAGTTCTTC. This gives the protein CASSLVGHHTYNEQFF.

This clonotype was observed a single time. The CDR3 DNA is TGTGCCAGCAGCCTAACGGGGGCACCAGGCAATGAGCAGTTCTTC. Amino acids: CASSLTGAPGNEQFF. J is TRBJ2-1 and V is TRBV7-9; D possibly matches TRBD1 or TRBD2 (6 bases each). This CDR3 has 15 amino acids. CDR1 SEHNR and CDR2 FQNEAQ come from the germline V gene (reference sequence). The V and J ends lost 5 bases and 6 bases respectively, with 17 bases between them.

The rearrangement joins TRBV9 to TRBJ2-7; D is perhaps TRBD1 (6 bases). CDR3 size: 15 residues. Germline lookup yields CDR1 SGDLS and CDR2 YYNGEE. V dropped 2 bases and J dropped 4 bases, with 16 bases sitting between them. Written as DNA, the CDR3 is TGTGCCAGCAGCGTGGACACCGGGACAATATACGAGCAGTACTTC. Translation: CASSVDTGTIYEQYF.

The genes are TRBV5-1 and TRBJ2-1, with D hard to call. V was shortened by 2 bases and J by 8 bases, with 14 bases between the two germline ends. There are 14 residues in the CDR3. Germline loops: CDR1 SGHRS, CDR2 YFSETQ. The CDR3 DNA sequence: TGCGCCAGCAGCTTCGGAGAGGACGTCTATGAGCAGTTCTTC. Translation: CASSFGEDVYEQFF. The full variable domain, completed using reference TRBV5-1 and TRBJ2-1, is KAGVTQTPRYLIKTRGQQVTLSCSPISGHRSVSWYQQTPGQGLQFLFEYFSETQRNKGNFPGRFSGRQFSNSRSEMNVSTLELGDSALYLCASSFGEDVYEQFFGPGTRLTVL.

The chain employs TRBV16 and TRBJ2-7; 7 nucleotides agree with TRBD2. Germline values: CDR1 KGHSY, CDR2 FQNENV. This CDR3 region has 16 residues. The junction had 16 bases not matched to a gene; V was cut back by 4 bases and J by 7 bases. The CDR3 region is CASSPLEGLSVLEQYF. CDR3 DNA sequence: TGTGCCAGCAGCCCACTAGAGGGACTATCTGTTTTGGAGCAGTACTTC.

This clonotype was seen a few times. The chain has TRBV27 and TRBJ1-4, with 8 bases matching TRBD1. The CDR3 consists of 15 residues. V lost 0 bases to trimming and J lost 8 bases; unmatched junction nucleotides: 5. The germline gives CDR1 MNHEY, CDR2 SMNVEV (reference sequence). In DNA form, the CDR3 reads TGTGCCAGCAGTTTATCCCAGGGGGCACGCGAAAAACTGTTTTTT. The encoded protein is CASSLSQGAREKLFF.

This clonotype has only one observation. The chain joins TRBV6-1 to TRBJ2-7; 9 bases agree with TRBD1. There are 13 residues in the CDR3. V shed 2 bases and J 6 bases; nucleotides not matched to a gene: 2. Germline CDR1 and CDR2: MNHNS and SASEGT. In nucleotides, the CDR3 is TGTGCCAGCAGTGAAACAGGGGGCTTCGAGCAGTACTTC. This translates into CASSETGGFEQYF.

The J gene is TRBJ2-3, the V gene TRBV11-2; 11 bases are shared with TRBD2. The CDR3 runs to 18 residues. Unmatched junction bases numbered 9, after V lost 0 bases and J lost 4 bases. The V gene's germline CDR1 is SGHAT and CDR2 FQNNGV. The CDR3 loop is CASSLESLAGAFPDTQYF. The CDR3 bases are TGTGCCAGCAGCTTAGAGTCACTAGCGGGAGCTTTCCCAGATACGCAGTATTTT.

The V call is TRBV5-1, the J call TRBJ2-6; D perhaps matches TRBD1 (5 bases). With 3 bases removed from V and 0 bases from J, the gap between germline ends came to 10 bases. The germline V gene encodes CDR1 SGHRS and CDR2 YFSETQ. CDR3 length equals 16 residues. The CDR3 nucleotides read TGCGCCAGCAGCTCGACAGTTTTCTCTGGGGCCAACGTCCTGACTTTC. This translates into CASSSTVFSGANVLTF. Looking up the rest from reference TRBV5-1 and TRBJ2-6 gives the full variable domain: KAGVTQTPRYLIKTRGQQVTLSCSPISGHRSVSWYQQTPGQGLQFLFEYFSETQRNKGNFPGRFSGRQFSNSRSEMNVSTLELGDSALYLCASSSTVFSGANVLTFGAGSRLTVL.

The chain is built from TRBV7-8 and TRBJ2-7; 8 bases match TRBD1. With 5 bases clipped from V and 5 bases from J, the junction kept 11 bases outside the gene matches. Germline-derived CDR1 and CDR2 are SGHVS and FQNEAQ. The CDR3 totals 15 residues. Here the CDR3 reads CASSVGPGGANEQYF. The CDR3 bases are TGTGCCAGCAGCGTCGGTCCAGGGGGCGCCAACGAGCAGTACTTC. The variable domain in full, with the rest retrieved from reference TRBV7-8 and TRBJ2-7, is GAGVSQSPRYKVAKRGQDVALRCDPISGHVSLFWYQQALGQGPEFLTYFQNEAQLDKSGLPSDRFFAERPEGSVSTLKIQRTQQEDSAVYLCASSVGPGGANEQYFGPGTRLTVT.